The following is a TCR beta chain sequence with its context. The data derive from a study of blood T cell repertoires in COVID-19. As for the study in general: COVID-19 samples from acute and convalescent phases originated in the United States, Italy and Spain. T cells, B-cell-depleted T cells, or PBMCs supplied cDNA or gDNA.

Per the original data handling: Reference gene primer amplification gave estimated nucleated cell counts. Here immunoSEQ multiplex PCR was the method, and the copy in TCRdb shows in-frame clones only, minus some. V, J and clone size reflect that table, while D and trimming were determined from the DNA. The sample lists a few hundred thousand clones, about 82% occurring once. Germline values: CDR1 SGHTA, CDR2 FQGTGA. This CDR3 has 13 amino acids. Trimming shortened V by 5 bases and J by 1 base, and 8 bases separated the two germline ends. The chain links TRBV7-3 to TRBJ2-5; D may be TRBD1 (6 bases). This clonotype was sampled from a man older than 75 with acute or convalescent COVID-19. The sample comprised peripheral blood. The CDR3 loop reads CASSRQVQETQYF. CDR3 DNA sequence: TGTGCCAGCAGCCGACAGGTCCAAGAGACCCAGTACTTC.